Each of the 17 T cell receptor beta chains below was sequenced from the same sample in a study of cytomegalovirus exposure and HLA in healthy donors. Both 60 Vbeta primers and 13 Jbeta primers went into the PCR. TCRdb keeps only in-frame clones here, not all; method: immunoSEQ multiplex PCR. The data contain under 90,000 clones, roughly 74% of them singletons. The sequenced sample consisted of PBMCs. These receptors came from a middle-aged man in good health and CMV-seronegative.

This clone has only a few counts. The chain joins TRBV9 to TRBJ1-5; D is ambiguous. V was clipped by 5 bases and J by 4 bases, with 13 bases between them. In germline, CDR1 is SGDLS, CDR2 YYNGEE. The CDR3 runs 14 residues. DNA for the CDR3: TGTGCCAGCAGTCGTTCGGGGAAAAATCAGCCCCAGCATTTT. Encoded protein: CASSRSGKNQPQHF.

This chain links TRBV7-2 with TRBJ1-4; 10 nucleotides agree with TRBD1. The V and J ends lost 3 bases and 8 bases, in that order; junction bases with no gene match: 6. Germline V CDR1 and CDR2: SGHTA, FQGNSA. The CDR3 is made up of 15 amino acids. CDR3 DNA: TGTGCCAGCAGCTTCTCAGGGACAGGGGACGAAAAACTGTTTTTT. It is translated as CASSFSGTGDEKLFF.

The chain has TRBV7-2 and TRBJ1-2; D remains unclear. The CDR3 length is 13 residues. Trimming took off 4 bases at V and 3 bases at J, with 9 bases between the two ends. CDR1 is SGHTA, CDR2 FQGNSA, per germline. The CDR3 here is CASSSATDYGYTF. CDR3 sequence (DNA): TGTGCCAGCAGCTCAGCCACAGACTATGGCTACACCTTC.

This clone was counted between two and nine times. The chain has TRBV18 and TRBJ2-7; D gene uncertain. Germline assignment: CDR1 KGHSH and CDR2 LQKENI. V gave up 2 bases and J gave up 4 bases, with 6 bases separating them. The CDR3 runs to 12 residues. The CDR3 DNA reads as TGTGCCAGCTCACCAAACGGTTACGAGCAGTACTTC. Translation: CASSPNGYEQYF.

The CDR3 is CASSSTVYQPQHF. CDR3 bases: TGTGCCAGCAGCTCGACAGTCTATCAGCCCCAGCATTTT. This chain uses TRBV7-6 with TRBJ1-5; possible D gene TRBD1, 5 bases. Germline V gene lookup returns CDR1 SGHVS and CDR2 FNYEAQ. Trimming took off 4 bases at V and 5 bases at J, with 9 bases between the two ends. The CDR3 loop spans 13 amino acids.

The V call is TRBV19, the J call TRBJ1-4; 8 bases are a match to TRBD1. The CDR3 length is 15 residues. Trimming removed 5 bases from V and 7 bases from J; junction bases left unmatched: 9. Germline CDR1 and CDR2: LNHDA and SQIVND (reference sequence). CDR3 nucleotides: TGTGCCAGTAGTCCGAGGACAGGGTGGGGTGAAAAACTGTTTTTT. Protein: CASSPRTGWGEKLFF.

The chain has TRBV10-3 and TRBJ2-1, with 7 bases lining up with TRBD1. V lost 3 bases to trimming and J lost 6 bases; unmatched junction nucleotides: 11. Germline loops: CDR1 ENHRY, CDR2 SYGVKD. This CDR3 has 16 residues. DNA of the CDR3: TGTGCCATCAGTGACCCACCCGGGACAGTCCGCAATGAGCAGTTCTTC. Its translation: CAISDPPGTVRNEQFF.

This sequence joins TRBV29-1 and TRBJ1-2, with TRBD1 matching over 7 bases. The CDR3 runs to 13 residues. Germline loops: CDR1 SQVTM, CDR2 ANQGSEA. V shed 4 bases and J 0 bases; nucleotides not matched to a gene: 2. The chain's CDR3 is CSVGGQANYGYTF. Here the CDR3 DNA reads TGCAGCGTTGGAGGACAGGCTAACTATGGCTACACCTTC.

The chain carries TRBV27 and TRBJ2-7; D may be TRBD1 (5 bases). The V gene lost 8 bases and the J gene lost 0 bases, with 20 bases spanning the gap. The germline V gene has CDR1 MNHEY and CDR2 SMNVEV (reference sequence). This CDR3 is built from 16 residues. CDR3 DNA: TGTGCCAGCCGACGGACATTTGACGGAGTCTCCTACGAGCAGTACTTC. This gives the protein CASRRTFDGVSYEQYF.

This chain connects TRBV9 to TRBJ2-4; a weak D match, TRBD2 (6 bases). The ends were cut back, 0 bases at V and 6 bases at J, with 13 bases in the middle. The germline V gene has CDR1 SGDLS and CDR2 YYNGEE. CDR3 length equals 15 residues. The CDR3 region is CASSVGSSAINIQYF. The CDR3 region has the DNA TGTGCCAGCAGCGTAGGCTCTAGCGCTATAAACATTCAGTACTTC.

The rearrangement uses TRBV6-5 and TRBJ1-5; a weak D match, TRBD1 (6 bases). This CDR3 is built from 14 residues. Trimming cost V 0 bases and J 7 bases, with 10 bases left between them. In germline, CDR1 is MNHEY, CDR2 SVGAGI. The CDR3 loop is CASSYSTGWQPQHF. The CDR3 bases are TGTGCCAGCAGTTACTCGACAGGTTGGCAGCCCCAGCATTTT.

The chain uses TRBV9 and TRBJ1-3; no reliable D call. The CDR3 is 15 residues long. The V end was cut by 4 bases, the J end by 2 bases, with 13 bases between. CDR1 SGDLS and CDR2 YYNGEE come from the germline V gene. Here the CDR3 reads CASSPPTRAGNTIYF. The CDR3 DNA follows: TGTGCCAGCAGCCCCCCTACGAGGGCTGGAAACACCATATATTTT.

The J gene is TRBJ2-7, the V gene TRBV6-6; maybe TRBD1 (6 bases). Germline loops: CDR1 MNHNY, CDR2 SVGAGI (reference sequence). The CDR3 consists of 16 residues. The V end lost 6 bases, the J end lost 3 bases, and 21 bases lay between the germline ends. The CDR3 DNA is TGTGCCAGCAGCCCCGGGACAAGGAAAGGGAGCTACGAGCAGTACTTC. Its protein product is CASSPGTRKGSYEQYF.

The chain employs TRBV4-1 and TRBJ2-1, with 8 bases that match TRBD1. The trim removed 3 bases at V and 9 bases at J, leaving 7 bases unmatched. The CDR3 length is 14 residues. The germline CDR1 and CDR2 sequences are MGHRA and YSYEKL. The CDR3: CASSHETGAGEQFF. Here the CDR3 DNA reads TGCGCCAGCAGCCACGAGACAGGGGCGGGTGAGCAGTTCTTC.

The chain has TRBV5-4 and TRBJ2-3; perhaps TRBD1 as D (6 bases). The CDR3 runs 16 residues. Looked up from germline, CDR1 is SGHNT and CDR2 is YYREEE (reference sequence). The ends were cut back, 4 bases at V and 5 bases at J, with 20 bases in the middle. The CDR3 DNA sequence: TGTGCCAGCAGCGAAGACAGGCTAGGGGTTAGAGATACGCAGTATTTT. This encodes CASSEDRLGVRDTQYF.

In this sample, this clone turned up once. This sequence joins TRBV9 and TRBJ2-7; 8 nucleotides agree with TRBD1. Looked up from germline, CDR1 is SGDLS and CDR2 is YYNGEE. Unmatched junction bases numbered 8, after V lost 3 bases and J lost 6 bases. The CDR3 sequence is 14 residues long. The CDR3, as DNA: TGTGCCAGCAGCGCCCGGACAGGGCTGGCCGAGCAGTACTTC. Translating it yields CASSARTGLAEQYF.

The chain uses TRBV27 and TRBJ1-4, with 9 bases fitting TRBD1. The CDR3 runs 14 residues. CDR1 MNHEY and CDR2 SMNVEV come from the germline V gene (reference sequence). V lost 5 bases and J lost 7; bases outside the gene matches: 5. CDR3 sequence: CASSITGGGEKLFF. CDR3 nucleotides: TGTGCCAGCAGTATAACAGGGGGCGGTGAAAAACTGTTTTTT. The complete variable domain, with remaining parts taken from reference TRBV27 and TRBJ1-4, reads EAQVTQNPRYLITVTGKKLTVTCSQNMNHEYMSWYRQDPGLGLRQIYYSMNVEVTDKGDVPEGYKVSRKEKRNFPLILESPSPNQTSLYFCASSITGGGEKLFFGSGTQLSVL.